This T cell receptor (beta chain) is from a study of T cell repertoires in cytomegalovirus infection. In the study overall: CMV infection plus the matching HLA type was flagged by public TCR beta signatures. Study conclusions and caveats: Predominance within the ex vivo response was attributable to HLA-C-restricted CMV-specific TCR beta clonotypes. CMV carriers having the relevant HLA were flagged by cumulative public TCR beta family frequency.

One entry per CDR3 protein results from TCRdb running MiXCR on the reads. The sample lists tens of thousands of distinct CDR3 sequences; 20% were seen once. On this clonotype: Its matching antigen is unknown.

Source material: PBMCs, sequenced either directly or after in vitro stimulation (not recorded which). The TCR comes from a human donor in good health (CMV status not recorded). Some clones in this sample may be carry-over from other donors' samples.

DNA of the CDR3: TGTGCCAGCAATATCGGGGGGGGGCAAGGGGATACGCAGTATTTT. It encodes CASNIGGGQGDTQYF. The chain combines TRBV12-3 or TRBV12-4 with TRBJ2-3, with 8 nucleotides matching TRBD2. The CDR3 spans 15 residues. Germline trimming cut 7 bases from V and 6 bases from J; bases unmatched to any gene: 12.